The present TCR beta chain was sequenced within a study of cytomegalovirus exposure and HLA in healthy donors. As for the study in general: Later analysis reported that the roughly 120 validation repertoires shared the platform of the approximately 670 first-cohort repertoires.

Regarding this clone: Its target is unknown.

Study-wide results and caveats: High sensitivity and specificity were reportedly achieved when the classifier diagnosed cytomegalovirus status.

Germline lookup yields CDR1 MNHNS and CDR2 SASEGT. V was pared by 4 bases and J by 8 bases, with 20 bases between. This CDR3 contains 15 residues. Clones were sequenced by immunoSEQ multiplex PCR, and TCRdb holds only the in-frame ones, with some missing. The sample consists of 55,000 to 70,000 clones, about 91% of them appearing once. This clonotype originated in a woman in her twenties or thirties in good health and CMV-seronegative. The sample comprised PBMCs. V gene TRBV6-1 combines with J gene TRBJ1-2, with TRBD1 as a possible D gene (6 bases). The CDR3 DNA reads TGTGCCAGCAGTGGGCCGACAGGTTCAGGAAAGGGCTACACCTTC. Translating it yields CASSGPTGSGKGYTF.